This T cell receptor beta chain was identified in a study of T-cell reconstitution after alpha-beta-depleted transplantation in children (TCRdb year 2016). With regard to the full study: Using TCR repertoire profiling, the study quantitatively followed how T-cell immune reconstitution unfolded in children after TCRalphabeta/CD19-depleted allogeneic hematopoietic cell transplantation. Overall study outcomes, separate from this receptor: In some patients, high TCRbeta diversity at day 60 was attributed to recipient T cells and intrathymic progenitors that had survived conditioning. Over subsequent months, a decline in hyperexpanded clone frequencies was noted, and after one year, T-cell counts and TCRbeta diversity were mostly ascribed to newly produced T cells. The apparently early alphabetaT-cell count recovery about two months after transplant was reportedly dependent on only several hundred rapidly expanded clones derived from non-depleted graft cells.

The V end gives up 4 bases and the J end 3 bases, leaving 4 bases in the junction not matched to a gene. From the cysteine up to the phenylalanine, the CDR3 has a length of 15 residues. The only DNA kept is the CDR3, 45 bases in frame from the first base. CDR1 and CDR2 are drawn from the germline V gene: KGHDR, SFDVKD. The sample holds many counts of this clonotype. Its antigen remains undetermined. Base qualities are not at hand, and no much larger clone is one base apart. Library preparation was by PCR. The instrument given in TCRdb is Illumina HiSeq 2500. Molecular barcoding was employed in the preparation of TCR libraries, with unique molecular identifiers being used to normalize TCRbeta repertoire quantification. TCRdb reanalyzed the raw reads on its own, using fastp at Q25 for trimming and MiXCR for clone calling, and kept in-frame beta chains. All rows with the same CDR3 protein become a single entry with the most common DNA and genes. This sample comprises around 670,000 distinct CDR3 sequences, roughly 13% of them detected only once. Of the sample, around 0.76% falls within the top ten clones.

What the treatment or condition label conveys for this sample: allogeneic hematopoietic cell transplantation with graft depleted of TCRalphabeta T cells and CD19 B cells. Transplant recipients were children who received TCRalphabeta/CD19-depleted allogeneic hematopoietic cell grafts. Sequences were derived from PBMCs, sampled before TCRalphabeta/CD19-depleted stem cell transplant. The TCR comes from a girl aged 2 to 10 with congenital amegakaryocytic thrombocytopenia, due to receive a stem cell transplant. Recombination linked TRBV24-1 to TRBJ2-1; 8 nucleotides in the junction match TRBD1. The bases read TGTGCCACCAGTGACAGGACAGGGAGCTACAATGAGCAGTTCTTC. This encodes CATSDRTGSYNEQFF.